Listed below are T cell receptor beta chains from one sample, sequenced in a study of cytomegalovirus exposure and HLA in healthy donors. Here immunoSEQ multiplex PCR was the method, and the copy in TCRdb shows in-frame clones only, minus some. The data contain some 70,000 clones, around 97% of them singletons. Input material: PBMCs. The receptors were gathered from a man between 18 and 35 years old in good health and CMV-seronegative. CDR3s include the opening cysteine and the closing phenylalanine or tryptophan. The order of the fields is CDR3 length, D gene, clone size, V gene, J gene, CDR3 DNA, CDR3 protein. D genes are given only for firm matches. Size is stated for part of the rows, as once, few or many counts, or as a class when the clone is expanded.

cdr3_length: 16
d_call: -
clone_size: -
v_call: TRBV7-6
j_call: TRBJ1-1
cdr3_nt: TGTGCCAGCAGCTCTTCATCCGGGGTCAAGGGGGCTGAAGCTTTCTTT
cdr3_aa: CASSSSSGVKGAEAFF

cdr3_length: 15
d_call: TRBD1
clone_size: -
v_call: TRBV6-1
j_call: TRBJ1-1
cdr3_nt: TGTGCCAGCAGTGAGCCGGGACAGGTGAACACTGAAGCTTTCTTT
cdr3_aa: CASSEPGQVNTEAFF

cdr3_length: 15
d_call: TRBD2
clone_size: -
v_call: TRBV5-4
j_call: TRBJ2-7
cdr3_nt: TGTGCCAGCAGCTTGGCCGGGACTAGCGTTGGCGAGCAGTACTTC
cdr3_aa: CASSLAGTSVGEQYF

cdr3_length: 14
d_call: TRBD1
clone_size: -
v_call: TRBV9
j_call: TRBJ1-5
cdr3_nt: TGTGCCAGCAGCCCCGGGACAGGGGAATCGCCCCAGCATTTT
cdr3_aa: CASSPGTGESPQHF

cdr3_length: 17
d_call: -
clone_size: -
v_call: TRBV12-5
j_call: TRBJ2-3
cdr3_nt: TGTGCTAGTGGTTTGGGTGTGGCTAGCCGCAGCACAGATACGCAGTATTTT
cdr3_aa: CASGLGVASRSTDTQYF

cdr3_length: 14
d_call: -
clone_size: -
v_call: TRBV27
j_call: TRBJ1-4
cdr3_nt: TGTGCCAGCAGTTACGGTGCAACTAATGAAAAACTGTTTTTT
cdr3_aa: CASSYGATNEKLFF

cdr3_length: 15
d_call: -
clone_size: -
v_call: TRBV29-1
j_call: TRBJ2-3
cdr3_nt: TGCAGCGTTCCCGGGACTTTGGGAGGCACAGATACGCAGTATTTT
cdr3_aa: CSVPGTLGGTDTQYF

cdr3_length: 14
d_call: -
clone_size: -
v_call: TRBV6-5
j_call: TRBJ1-4
cdr3_nt: TGTGCCAGCAGTTCTGACATGTGGGCTGAAAAACTGTTTTTT
cdr3_aa: CASSSDMWAEKLFF

cdr3_length: 14
d_call: -
clone_size: -
v_call: TRBV6-1
j_call: TRBJ2-7
cdr3_nt: TGTGCCAGCAGTGAAGAACAGGGACCCTACGAGCAGTACTTC
cdr3_aa: CASSEEQGPYEQYF

cdr3_length: 16
d_call: -
clone_size: -
v_call: TRBV27
j_call: TRBJ2-2
cdr3_nt: TGTGCCAGCAGTTTTCTGGAGACAGGCGGGTCCGGGGAGCTGTTTTTT
cdr3_aa: CASSFLETGGSGELFF

cdr3_length: 13
d_call: -
clone_size: -
v_call: TRBV27
j_call: TRBJ1-1
cdr3_nt: TGTGCCAGCAGCATCAGCGAGAACACTGAAGCTTTCTTT
cdr3_aa: CASSISENTEAFF

cdr3_length: 14
d_call: TRBD1
clone_size: once
v_call: TRBV6-5
j_call: TRBJ1-4
cdr3_nt: TGTGCCAGCACCCCCGGGACAGCGAATGAAAAACTGTTTTTT
cdr3_aa: CASTPGTANEKLFF

cdr3_length: 15
d_call: TRBD1
clone_size: -
v_call: TRBV27
j_call: TRBJ2-5
cdr3_nt: TGTGCCAGCAGTTTAGCAGGGGGCGGCCAAGAGACCCAGTACTTC
cdr3_aa: CASSLAGGGQETQYF

cdr3_length: 15
d_call: -
clone_size: -
v_call: TRBV7-9
j_call: TRBJ2-3
cdr3_nt: TGTGCCAGCAGCTTAGGCGGTGGTTTACTAGATACGCAGTATTTT
cdr3_aa: CASSLGGGLLDTQYF

cdr3_length: 13
d_call: -
clone_size: -
v_call: TRBV2
j_call: TRBJ1-1
cdr3_nt: TGTGCCAGCCGATGGGGGCAGGGGACTGAAGCTTTCTTT
cdr3_aa: CASRWGQGTEAFF

cdr3_length: 14
d_call: -
clone_size: -
v_call: TRBV28
j_call: TRBJ1-5
cdr3_nt: TGTGCCAGCAGTTTAGAGGGTTTCTCTCAGCCCCAGCATTTT
cdr3_aa: CASSLEGFSQPQHF

cdr3_length: 14
d_call: TRBD1
clone_size: -
v_call: TRBV7-8
j_call: TRBJ1-2
cdr3_nt: TGTGCCAGCAGCCCTGGGACAGCACCCTATGGCTACACCTTC
cdr3_aa: CASSPGTAPYGYTF

cdr3_length: 11
d_call: -
clone_size: -
v_call: TRBV6-1
j_call: TRBJ1-1
cdr3_nt: TGTGCCAGCAGGAGGAACACTGAAGCTTTCTTT
cdr3_aa: CASRRNTEAFF

cdr3_length: 14
d_call: -
clone_size: -
v_call: TRBV6-6
j_call: TRBJ1-5
cdr3_nt: TGTGCCAGCAGTTACCCGGGAAGCAATCAGCCCCAGCATTTT
cdr3_aa: CASSYPGSNQPQHF

cdr3_length: 13
d_call: -
clone_size: -
v_call: TRBV2
j_call: TRBJ2-4
cdr3_nt: TGTGCCAGCAGTGTGGCACACAAAAACATTCAGTACTTC
cdr3_aa: CASSVAHKNIQYF

cdr3_length: 13
d_call: -
clone_size: -
v_call: TRBV19
j_call: TRBJ1-6
cdr3_nt: TGTGCCAGTAGTATGGCCTCAGGGCCACCCCTCCACTTT
cdr3_aa: CASSMASGPPLHF

cdr3_length: 14
d_call: -
clone_size: -
v_call: TRBV2
j_call: TRBJ1-1
cdr3_nt: TGTGCCAGCAGTGTAGGGGACATGAACACTGAAGCTTTCTTT
cdr3_aa: CASSVGDMNTEAFF

cdr3_length: 14
d_call: -
clone_size: -
v_call: TRBV7-2
j_call: TRBJ2-1
cdr3_nt: TGTGCCAGCAGCTCCTTAGTTGCCTACAATGAGCAGTTCTTC
cdr3_aa: CASSSLVAYNEQFF

cdr3_length: 14
d_call: TRBD1
clone_size: -
v_call: TRBV27
j_call: TRBJ2-7
cdr3_nt: TGTGCCAGCAGTTCCCGGACAGGGAGCTACGAGCAGTACTTC
cdr3_aa: CASSSRTGSYEQYF

cdr3_length: 13
d_call: -
clone_size: -
v_call: TRBV9
j_call: TRBJ1-1
cdr3_nt: TGTGCCAGCACTGCAGGGATCGCCACTGAAGCTTTCTTT
cdr3_aa: CASTAGIATEAFF

cdr3_length: 15
d_call: -
clone_size: -
v_call: TRBV10-3
j_call: TRBJ1-5
cdr3_nt: TGTGCCATCAGTGAGTCGAGAGCAGGGGATCAGCCCCAGCATTTT
cdr3_aa: CAISESRAGDQPQHF

cdr3_length: 18
d_call: TRBD2
clone_size: -
v_call: TRBV5-1
j_call: TRBJ2-4
cdr3_nt: TGCGCCAGCAGCTTCGGGACTAGCGGGATTCTAGCCAAAAACATTCAGTACTTC
cdr3_aa: CASSFGTSGILAKNIQYF

cdr3_length: 12
d_call: TRBD1
clone_size: -
v_call: TRBV7-3
j_call: TRBJ2-7
cdr3_nt: TGTGCCAGCAGCCTGACAGGGGAAGAGCAGTACTTC
cdr3_aa: CASSLTGEEQYF

cdr3_length: 14
d_call: TRBD1
clone_size: -
v_call: TRBV5-1
j_call: TRBJ1-1
cdr3_nt: TGCGCCAGCAGCTTGGCCGGAGGACAGGAGAAAGCTTTCTTT
cdr3_aa: CASSLAGGQEKAFF

cdr3_length: 12
d_call: -
clone_size: -
v_call: TRBV19
j_call: TRBJ2-2
cdr3_nt: TGTGCCAGTAGCATGAACACCGGGGAGCTGTTTTTT
cdr3_aa: CASSMNTGELFF

cdr3_length: 18
d_call: TRBD2
clone_size: -
v_call: TRBV4-1
j_call: TRBJ2-7
cdr3_nt: TGCGCCAGCAGCCAAGAATCACTAGCGGGAGGTTACCCTTACGAGCAGTACTTC
cdr3_aa: CASSQESLAGGYPYEQYF

cdr3_length: 14
d_call: -
clone_size: -
v_call: TRBV6-5
j_call: TRBJ1-1
cdr3_nt: TGTGCCAGCAGTTATAAGGGGTTGATCACTGAAGCTTTCTTT
cdr3_aa: CASSYKGLITEAFF

cdr3_length: 16
d_call: TRBD1
clone_size: -
v_call: TRBV7-9
j_call: TRBJ1-4
cdr3_nt: TGTGCCAGCAGCTCGACTTCAGGGGGCGCGTGGGAAAAACTGTTTTTT
cdr3_aa: CASSSTSGGAWEKLFF

cdr3_length: 14
d_call: -
clone_size: -
v_call: TRBV18
j_call: TRBJ1-2
cdr3_nt: TGTGCCAGCTCACCACCGACGACAGGCTATGGCTACACCTTC
cdr3_aa: CASSPPTTGYGYTF

cdr3_length: 19
d_call: TRBD2
clone_size: -
v_call: TRBV5-6
j_call: TRBJ2-2
cdr3_nt: TGTGCCAGCAGCCCGACGGGACTAGCGGGAGGGCCAGGTTCCGGGGAGCTGTTTTTT
cdr3_aa: CASSPTGLAGGPGSGELFF

cdr3_length: 16
d_call: -
clone_size: -
v_call: TRBV19
j_call: TRBJ2-3
cdr3_nt: TGTGCCAGTAGTATAGATCTCTGGGAGGTAGAAGATACGCAGTATTTT
cdr3_aa: CASSIDLWEVEDTQYF

cdr3_length: 12
d_call: TRBD2
clone_size: -
v_call: TRBV6-5
j_call: TRBJ2-7
cdr3_nt: TGTGCCAGTAAGGGGCTAGCGGGAGAGCAGTACTTC
cdr3_aa: CASKGLAGEQYF

cdr3_length: 16
d_call: -
clone_size: -
v_call: TRBV27
j_call: TRBJ2-3
cdr3_nt: TGTGCCAGCAGTTTCTATAGCGGTAAAGGCACAGATACGCAGTATTTT
cdr3_aa: CASSFYSGKGTDTQYF

cdr3_length: 13
d_call: TRBD1
clone_size: -
v_call: TRBV6-5
j_call: TRBJ1-1
cdr3_nt: TGTGCCAGCAGATTAGACAGGGTCGGCGAGGCTTTCTTT
cdr3_aa: CASRLDRVGEAFF

cdr3_length: 15
d_call: -
clone_size: once
v_call: TRBV7-9
j_call: TRBJ2-2
cdr3_nt: TGTGCCAGCAGCTCCCGCACTTGGAACACCGGGGAGCTGTTTTTT
cdr3_aa: CASSSRTWNTGELFF

cdr3_length: 17
d_call: TRBD1
clone_size: -
v_call: TRBV7-8
j_call: TRBJ1-6
cdr3_nt: TGTGCCAGCAGCTTCGACAGGGGCCCACTCTATAATTCACCCCTCCACTTT
cdr3_aa: CASSFDRGPLYNSPLHF

cdr3_length: 12
d_call: -
clone_size: -
v_call: TRBV2
j_call: TRBJ1-4
cdr3_nt: TGTGCCAGCAGAGCCCGGGGTGAAAAACTGTTTTTT
cdr3_aa: CASRARGEKLFF

cdr3_length: 15
d_call: -
clone_size: -
v_call: TRBV4-2
j_call: TRBJ1-1
cdr3_nt: TGTGCCAGCAGCCAAGAGGGAGGGGGTGGTGGTGAAGCTTTCTTT
cdr3_aa: CASSQEGGGGGEAFF

cdr3_length: 15
d_call: TRBD1
clone_size: -
v_call: TRBV6-1
j_call: TRBJ2-1
cdr3_nt: TGTGCCAGCAGTGAACGGGACAGGGGAGGAAATGAGCAGTTCTTC
cdr3_aa: CASSERDRGGNEQFF

cdr3_length: 15
d_call: TRBD1
clone_size: -
v_call: TRBV7-2
j_call: TRBJ1-5
cdr3_nt: TGTGCCAGCAGCTTATACCGGGACAGCGGGCGGCCCCAGCATTTT
cdr3_aa: CASSLYRDSGRPQHF

cdr3_length: 15
d_call: TRBD1
clone_size: -
v_call: TRBV7-6
j_call: TRBJ2-5
cdr3_nt: TGTGCCAGCACCGAGACAGGGGGGCCCCAAGAGACCCAGTACTTC
cdr3_aa: CASTETGGPQETQYF

cdr3_length: 15
d_call: -
clone_size: -
v_call: TRBV12-5
j_call: TRBJ2-1
cdr3_nt: TGTGCTAGAGGAGGGAACCGAATCTCCTACAATGAGCAGTTCTTC
cdr3_aa: CARGGNRISYNEQFF

cdr3_length: 15
d_call: -
clone_size: -
v_call: TRBV7-9
j_call: TRBJ1-2
cdr3_nt: TGTGCCAGCAGCTTGGGGAGTGGCTTAGGCTATGGCTACACCTTC
cdr3_aa: CASSLGSGLGYGYTF